The entry below gives a single T cell receptor beta chain sequence along with its context. The entry originates in a study of blood T cell repertoires in COVID-19. Across the study: COVID-19 samples collected from the United States, Italy and Spain covered acute and convalescent phases. T cells, B-cell-depleted T cells, or PBMCs provided the cDNA or gDNA that served as material.

Only in-frame clones appear in the TCRdb table, and some are missing; sequencing was by immunoSEQ multiplex PCR. The sample shows about 86,000 clones, 80% to 90% of them seen only once. The CDR3 sequence is 13 residues long. Germline V gene lookup returns CDR1 KGHSH and CDR2 LQKENI. V lost 2 bases, J lost 4 bases, and 2 bases stayed unmatched. Specimen: peripheral blood. The V and J genes are TRBV18 and TRBJ2-7, with 7 nucleotides matching TRBD1. This clonotype was sampled from a human donor in a cohort sampled during active COVID-19. This CDR3 reads CASSPETGYEQYF. The DNA of the CDR3 is TGTGCCAGCTCACCAGAGACAGGGTACGAGCAGTACTTC.